This passage covers 30 T cell receptor beta chains from one sample sequenced in a study of blood T cell repertoires in COVID-19. The protocol was immunoSEQ multiplex PCR, while the TCRdb copy is restricted to in-frame clones and leaves out a portion. In the table there are 55,000 to 80,000 clones, approximately 86% of which are singletons. Input material: peripheral blood. All receptors derive from a man in his 70s with acute or convalescent COVID-19.

This chain links TRBV6-5 with TRBJ1-4; no clear D. The CDR3 extends over 11 amino acids. Germline-derived CDR1 and CDR2 are MNHEY and SVGAGI. Trimming took 4 bases from V and 6 from J, leaving 3 bases between them. The CDR3 region has the DNA TGTGCCAGCAGTTCAGATGAAAAACTGTTTTTT. Translating it yields CASSSDEKLFF.

V is TRBV27 and J is TRBJ2-7, with 7 bases identical to TRBD2. Per the germline V gene, CDR1 is MNHEY and CDR2 is SMNVEV (reference sequence). J was trimmed by 6 bases and V by 5 bases; bases with no gene match: 13. The CDR3 extends over 15 amino acids. The CDR3 bases are TGTGCCAGCAGTGCAGGGACTACTCGCCGGCGCGAGCAGTACTTC. Translating gives CASSAGTTRRREQYF.

This clone was recorded once. The chain couples TRBV19 to TRBJ2-5; 9 nucleotides agree with TRBD1. The CDR3 contains 20 residues. The ends lost 6 bases at V and 5 bases at J; junction bases unmatched: 25. Per germline, CDR1 LNHDA and CDR2 SQIVND (reference sequence). The CDR3 loop reads CASSPHFPGTGFGRRETQYF. CDR3 sequence (DNA): TGTGCCAGTAGCCCTCACTTCCCCGGGACAGGGTTTGGAAGGAGGGAGACCCAGTACTTC. Full variable domain (missing parts from reference TRBV19 and TRBJ2-5): DGGITQSPKYLFRKEGQNVTLSCEQNLNHDAMYWYRQDPGQGLRLIYYSQIVNDFQKGDIAEGYSVSREKKESFPLTVTSAQKNPTAFYLCASSPHFPGTGFGRRETQYFGPGTRLLVL.

The chain uses TRBV27 and TRBJ2-7, with 8 bases matching TRBD2. CDR3 size: 14 residues. Unmatched junction bases numbered 5, after V lost 6 bases and J lost 1 base. Germline loops: CDR1 MNHEY, CDR2 SMNVEV (reference sequence). The CDR3 DNA reads TGTGCCAGCAGCATGACTAGCGAGTCCTACGAGCAGTACTTC. Amino acids: CASSMTSESYEQYF.

The chain employs TRBV10-2 and TRBJ2-5, with 12 bases that match TRBD2. Looked up from germline, CDR1 is WSHSY and CDR2 is SAAADI. V gave up 4 bases and J gave up 5 bases; unmatched junction bases: 2. CDR3 length equals 14 residues. The CDR3 DNA sequence: TGCGCCAGCAGTGCTAGCGGGGGGGATGAGACCCAGTACTTC. Protein sequence: CASSASGGDETQYF.

In this sample, this clone turned up once. The chain is built from TRBV7-9 and TRBJ2-3; tentatively, D is TRBD2 (5 bases). Trimming removed 3 bases from V and 4 bases from J, with 17 bases in between. CDR1 is SEHNR and CDR2 is FQNEAQ in the germline V gene (reference sequence). The CDR3 runs to 16 residues. This CDR3 reads CASSLPTRRLADTQYF. The CDR3 region has the DNA TGTGCCAGCAGCTTGCCAACTAGGAGGTTGGCAGATACGCAGTATTTT. Full variable domain (missing parts from reference TRBV7-9 and TRBJ2-3): DTGVSQNPRHKITKRGQNVTFRCDPISEHNRLYWYRQTLGQGPEFLTYFQNEAQLEKSRLLSDRFSAERPKGSFSTLEIQRTEQGDSAMYLCASSLPTRRLADTQYFGPGTRLTVL.

The chain employs TRBV3-1 (or the pseudogene TRBV3-2) and TRBJ1-1, with D possibly TRBD1 on 6 matching bases. Looked up from germline, CDR1 is LGHDT and CDR2 is YNNKEL (reference sequence). V lost 1 base and J lost 3, with 6 bases in between. The CDR3 runs 13 residues. CDR3 sequence (DNA): TGTGCCAGCAGCCAAGGGACAGACACTGAAGCTTTCTTT. It codes for CASSQGTDTEAFF.

A single count supports this clone. The rearrangement links TRBV18 to TRBJ2-5, with 7 bases that match TRBD2. With V trimmed by 6 bases and J by 0 bases, 7 bases remained unmatched. This CDR3 contains 15 residues. Per germline, CDR1 KGHSH and CDR2 LQKENI. The CDR3 protein is CASSRSGGYQETQYF. The CDR3, as DNA: TGTGCCAGCTCGAGGTCCGGGGGGTACCAAGAGACCCAGTACTTC.

This clone was counted a single time. V gene TRBV19 combines with J gene TRBJ1-1, with D perhaps TRBD1 (6 bases). This CDR3 has 16 amino acids. The germline CDR1 and CDR2 sequences are LNHDA and SQIVND (reference sequence). Trimming took off 9 bases at V and 2 bases at J, with 22 bases between the two ends. CDR3 coding DNA: TGTGCCAGCAATACCCGGGGGGGCGCGGGAAACACTGAAGCTTTCTTT. Translated: CASNTRGGAGNTEAFF.

This chain uses TRBV3-1 (or the pseudogene TRBV3-2) with TRBJ2-7, with 10 nucleotides matching TRBD2. The germline gives CDR1 LGHDT, CDR2 YNNKEL (reference sequence). CDR3 length: 18 residues. V lost 1 base, J lost 7 bases, and 16 bases stayed unmatched. As DNA, the CDR3 is TGTGCCAGCAGCCAAGGTAATTCGGGGAGCGGGAGGGGACAAGAGCAGTACTTC. It translates to CASSQGNSGSGRGQEQYF.

The genes are TRBV5-1 and TRBJ1-4; D is perhaps TRBD1 (5 bases). Germline V lookup: CDR1 SGHRS, CDR2 YFSETQ. Trimming stripped 2 bases from V and 5 bases from J, with 16 bases between. The CDR3 consists of 16 residues. CDR3 nucleotide sequence: TGCGCCAGCAGCTTAAGCCGAGACAGTAACAATGAAAAACTGTTTTTT. It yields the protein CASSLSRDSNNEKLFF.

The chain carries TRBV7-6 and TRBJ1-5; 7 bases align to TRBD1. This CDR3 spans 16 amino acids. Germline trimming cut 4 bases from V and 4 bases from J; bases unmatched to any gene: 10. Germline CDR1 reads SGHVS; CDR2 reads FNYEAQ. CDR3 in amino acids: CASSSGGWQGNQPQHF. For the CDR3, the DNA is TGTGCCAGCAGCTCAGGGGGTTGGCAGGGAAATCAGCCCCAGCATTTT.

The sample holds a few counts of this clone. The chain couples TRBV6-4 to TRBJ1-6; D might be TRBD1 (6 bases). The V gene's germline CDR1 is MRHNA and CDR2 SNTAGT. This CDR3 spans 14 amino acids. V was trimmed by 3 bases and J by 6 bases, leaving 9 bases between them. CDR3 sequence reads: CASSEGTRNSPLHF. The CDR3 nucleotides are TGTGCCAGCAGTGAAGGGACACGTAATTCACCCCTCCACTTT.

The chain uses TRBV28 and TRBJ2-4, with D maybe TRBD1 (6 bases). The V end lost 5 bases, the J end lost 7 bases, and 15 bases lay between the germline ends. The CDR3 loop spans 14 amino acids. Germline loops: CDR1 MDHEN, CDR2 SYDVKM. Written as DNA, the CDR3 is TGTGCCAGCAGTATACCAGGGGATGTCAACATTCAGTACTTC. Its protein product is CASSIPGDVNIQYF.

The rearrangement joins TRBV2 to TRBJ1-2; 8 bases map to TRBD1. Germline loops: CDR1 SNHLY, CDR2 FYNNEI. The CDR3 is 13 amino acids. V shed 10 bases, J shed 6 bases, and the junction held 10 bases outside the gene matches. CDR3 sequence: CATTQTGVHGYTF. In nucleotides, the CDR3 is TGTGCCACCACCCAGACAGGGGTGCATGGCTACACCTTC.

This clone has a single count. This rearrangement joins TRBV7-2 to TRBJ2-7; D unresolved. Germline CDR1 reads SGHTA; CDR2 reads FQGNSA. V was trimmed by 0 bases and J by 4 bases, leaving 13 bases between them. This CDR3 is 15 amino acids long. The CDR3: CASSLAGHGEYEQYF. The CDR3 nucleotides are TGTGCCAGCAGCTTAGCCGGTCACGGAGAGTACGAGCAGTACTTC. Variable domain in full (rest from reference TRBV7-2 and TRBJ2-7): GAGVSQSPSNKVTEKGKDVELRCDPISGHTALYWYRQSLGQGLEFLIYFQGNSAPDKSGLPSDRFSAERTGGSVSTLTIQRTQQEDSAVYLCASSLAGHGEYEQYFGPGTRLTVT.

The chain has TRBV5-4 and TRBJ1-2, with 7 nucleotides matching TRBD1. The CDR3 has 13 residues. The trim removed 0 bases at V and 6 bases at J, leaving 2 bases unmatched. Germline V CDR1 and CDR2: SGHNT, YYREEE (reference sequence). The CDR3 DNA reads as TGTGCCAGCAGCTTGGCCGGACAGGATGGCTACACCTTC. Its translation is CASSLAGQDGYTF. The whole variable domain, remainder taken from reference TRBV5-4 and TRBJ1-2, is ETGVTQSPTHLIKTRGQQVTLRCSSQSGHNTVSWYQQALGQGPQFIFQYYREEENGRGNFPPRFSGLQFPNYSSELNVNALELDDSALYLCASSLAGQDGYTFGSGTRLTVV.

The rearrangement uses TRBV5-4 and TRBJ2-2, with 9 nucleotides matching TRBD1. The CDR3 spans 18 residues. V was clipped by 0 bases and J by 3 bases; unmatched bases: 9. Germline values: CDR1 SGHNT, CDR2 YYREEE (reference sequence). The CDR3 coding sequence is TGTGCCAGCAGCTTGGGAGGAGGGCGACAGGGGGACACCGGGGAGCTGTTTTTT. Translation gives CASSLGGGRQGDTGELFF.

This clone occurred once. The V and J genes are TRBV2 and TRBJ2-5, with 9 nucleotides matching TRBD2. The CDR3 runs to 15 residues. Germline V lookup: CDR1 SNHLY, CDR2 FYNNEI. V was pared by 7 bases and J by 5 bases, with 11 bases of the junction left unmatched. The CDR3 reads CASTIGVSGGETQYF. The CDR3 DNA reads as TGTGCCAGCACCATCGGAGTCAGCGGGGGGGAGACCCAGTACTTC.

This clone turned up a few times. V usage is TRBV7-9 and J usage is TRBJ1-5; D is perhaps TRBD1 (5 bases). Germline lookup yields CDR1 SEHNR and CDR2 FQNEAQ (reference sequence). Trimming took 5 bases from V and 6 from J, leaving 14 bases between them. CDR3 length: 14 residues. The CDR3 nucleotides are TGTGCCAGCAGCACTGACAGACAAACTCAGCCCCAGCATTTT. It specifies CASSTDRQTQPQHF.

The chain employs TRBV5-8 and TRBJ1-1; possible D gene TRBD1, 5 bases. V shed 1 base and J shed 4 bases, with 14 bases lying between them. CDR1 is SGHTS and CDR2 is YDEGEE in the germline V gene. The CDR3 runs to 15 residues. The CDR3: CASSLKHRLGTEAFF. CDR3 bases: TGTGCCAGCAGCTTGAAGCACAGGTTGGGCACTGAAGCTTTCTTT.

The rearrangement uses TRBV28 and TRBJ1-6; 8 bases are shared with TRBD1. V was pared by 4 bases and J by 6 bases, with 5 bases of the junction left unmatched. Germline lookup yields CDR1 MDHEN and CDR2 SYDVKM. This CDR3 spans 15 amino acids. CDR3: CASSSTGGINSPLHF. CDR3 coding DNA: TGTGCCAGCAGTTCCACAGGGGGTATTAATTCACCCCTCCACTTT.

This clone occurred once. This chain links TRBV18 with TRBJ1-1, with D unclear. Germline CDR1 and CDR2: KGHSH and LQKENI. V was trimmed by 0 bases and J by 0 bases, leaving 20 bases between them. The CDR3 contains 19 residues. The CDR3 coding sequence is TGTGCCAGCTCACCACCTATGCGAGGCCCCGGTAGCATGAACACTGAAGCTTTCTTT. It encodes CASSPPMRGPGSMNTEAFF.

The chain is built from TRBV9 and TRBJ2-7; 8 nucleotides agree with TRBD2. Germline assignment: CDR1 SGDLS and CDR2 YYNGEE. V shed 4 bases and J 0 bases; nucleotides not matched to a gene: 9. CDR3 length: 16 amino acids. DNA for the CDR3: TGTGCCAGCAGCCGGTCGGGGAGCGGGGGCTCCTACGAGCAGTACTTC. Translation gives CASSRSGSGGSYEQYF. Supplemented by reference TRBV9 and TRBJ2-7, the full variable domain reads DSGVTQTPKHLITATGQRVTLRCSPRSGDLSVYWYQQSLDQGLQFLIQYYNGEERAKGNILERFSAQQFPDLHSELNLSSLELGDSALYFCASSRSGSGGSYEQYFGPGTRLTVT.

V is TRBV19 and J is TRBJ1-2; 8 bases line up with TRBD1. The CDR3 loop spans 15 amino acids. In germline, CDR1 is LNHDA, CDR2 SQIVND (reference sequence). V lost 3 bases, J lost 7 bases, and 10 bases stayed unmatched. In DNA form, the CDR3 reads TGTGCCAGTAGTATCCCCCCAGGGGGCTATTCTGGCTACACCTTC. This translates into CASSIPPGGYSGYTF.

V and J are TRBV7-8 and TRBJ2-7; D is uncertain. The germline CDR1 and CDR2 sequences are SGHVS and FQNEAQ. CDR3 length: 15 amino acids. Trimming removed 3 bases at V and 3 bases at J, with 15 bases between. CDR3 DNA sequence: TGTGCCAGCAGCTTGACCGAGGTCTCAATCTACGAGCAGTACTTC. Translating gives CASSLTEVSIYEQYF.

This rearrangement joins TRBV5-1 to TRBJ2-5; 8 nucleotides agree with TRBD1. Per the germline V gene, CDR1 is SGHRS and CDR2 is YFSETQ. This CDR3 contains 15 residues. Trimming removed 5 bases from V and 2 bases from J; junction bases left unmatched: 8. The DNA of the CDR3 is TGCGCCAGCAGACGGACCGGGACAGGACAAGAGACCCAGTACTTC. This translates into CASRRTGTGQETQYF.

The gene calls are TRBV3-1 (or the pseudogene TRBV3-2) and TRBJ1-2; D is unresolved. Germline assignment: CDR1 LGHDT and CDR2 YNNKEL (reference sequence). This CDR3 spans 15 amino acids. Trimming pared 1 base from V and 0 bases from J, leaving 9 bases between. The CDR3 loop reads CASSQGLAANYGYTF. CDR3 bases: TGTGCCAGCAGCCAAGGGCTCGCTGCTAACTATGGCTACACCTTC.

The chain uses TRBV25-1 and TRBJ1-5, with a weak D call TRBD1 (5 bases). The germline CDR1 and CDR2 sequences are MGHDK and SYGVNS. CDR3 length: 16 residues. V lost 8 bases and J 0 bases, leaving 17 bases between the germline ends. DNA of the CDR3: TGTGCCAGCCCATCCTTTCCACAGGTTAGCAATCAGCCCCAGCATTTT. It encodes CASPSFPQVSNQPQHF.

This sequence joins TRBV2 and TRBJ1-6; 7 nucleotides agree with TRBD1. The CDR3 has 15 residues. V shed 7 bases and J 9 bases; nucleotides not matched to a gene: 12. The V gene's germline CDR1 is SNHLY and CDR2 FYNNEI. The CDR3 nucleotides are TGTGCCAGCATTATATACAGGGGCGCAGGTTCACCCCTCCACTTT. Its protein is CASIIYRGAGSPLHF.